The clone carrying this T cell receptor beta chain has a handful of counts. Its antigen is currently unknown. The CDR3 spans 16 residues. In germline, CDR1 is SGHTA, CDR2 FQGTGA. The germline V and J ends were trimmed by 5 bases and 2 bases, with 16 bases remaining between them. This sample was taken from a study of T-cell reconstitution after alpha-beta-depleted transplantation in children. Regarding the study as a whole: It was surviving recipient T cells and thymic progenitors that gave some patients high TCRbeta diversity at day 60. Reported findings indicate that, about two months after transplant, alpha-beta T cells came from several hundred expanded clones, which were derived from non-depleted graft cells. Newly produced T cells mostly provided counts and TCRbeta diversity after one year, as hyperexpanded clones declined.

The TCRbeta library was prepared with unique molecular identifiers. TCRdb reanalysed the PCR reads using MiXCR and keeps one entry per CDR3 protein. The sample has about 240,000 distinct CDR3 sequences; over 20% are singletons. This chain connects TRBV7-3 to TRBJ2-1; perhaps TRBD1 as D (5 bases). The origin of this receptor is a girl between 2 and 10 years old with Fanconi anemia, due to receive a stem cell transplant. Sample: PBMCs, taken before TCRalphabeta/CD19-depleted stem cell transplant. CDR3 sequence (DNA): TGTGCCAGCAGCCCGTTAACCAGGGCCACCTACAATGAGCAGTTCTTC. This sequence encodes CASSPLTRATYNEQFF.